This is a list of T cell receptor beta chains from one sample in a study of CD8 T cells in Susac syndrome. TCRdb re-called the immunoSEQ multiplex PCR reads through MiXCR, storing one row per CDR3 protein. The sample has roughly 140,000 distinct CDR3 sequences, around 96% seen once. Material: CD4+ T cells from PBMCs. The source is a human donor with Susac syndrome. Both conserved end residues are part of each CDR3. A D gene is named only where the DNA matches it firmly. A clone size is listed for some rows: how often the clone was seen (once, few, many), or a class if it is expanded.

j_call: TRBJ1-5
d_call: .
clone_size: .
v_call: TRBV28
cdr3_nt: TGTGCCAGCAACGCTCAGCCCCAGCATTTT
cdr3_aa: CASNAQPQHF

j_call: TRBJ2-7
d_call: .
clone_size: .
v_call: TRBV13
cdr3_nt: TGTGCCAGCAGCTTATGGGGGGCTACCTACGAGCAGTACTTC
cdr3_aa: CASSLWGATYEQYF

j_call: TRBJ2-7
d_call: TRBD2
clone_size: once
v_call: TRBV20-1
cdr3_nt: TGCAGTGCTACCTGGACTAGCGGGGGACGAGGCGAGCAGTACTTC
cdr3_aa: CSATWTSGGRGEQYF

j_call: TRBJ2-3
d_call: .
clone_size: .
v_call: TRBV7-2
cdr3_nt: TGTGCCAGCAGCTTGAGCACAACAGGGGATACGCAGTATTTT
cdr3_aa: CASSLSTTGDTQYF

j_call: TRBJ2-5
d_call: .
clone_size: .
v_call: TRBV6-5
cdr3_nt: TGTGCCAGCAGTTCCCGGACCAGTCAAGAGACCCAGTACTTC
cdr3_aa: CASSSRTSQETQYF

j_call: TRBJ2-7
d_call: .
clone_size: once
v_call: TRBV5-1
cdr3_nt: TGCGCCAGCAGCTCGCGGGGCGACTCCTACGAGCAGTACTTC
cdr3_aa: CASSSRGDSYEQYF

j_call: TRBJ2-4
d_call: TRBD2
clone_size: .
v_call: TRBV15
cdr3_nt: TGTGCCACCAGCAGGCGGGGGACTAGCGGGGCCAAAAACATTCAGTACTTC
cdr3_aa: CATSRRGTSGAKNIQYF

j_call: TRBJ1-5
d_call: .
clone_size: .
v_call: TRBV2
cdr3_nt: TGTGCCAGCAGTCCCCAGGGGAATCTGGGACAGCCCCAGCATTTT
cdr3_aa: CASSPQGNLGQPQHF

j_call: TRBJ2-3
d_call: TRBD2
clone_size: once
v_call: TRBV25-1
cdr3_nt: TGTGCCAGCAGTGAATTTACTAGCGGGGTGGCAGATACGCAGTATTTT
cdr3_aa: CASSEFTSGVADTQYF

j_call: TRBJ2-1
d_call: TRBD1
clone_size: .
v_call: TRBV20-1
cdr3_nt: TGCAGTGCTTGGACAGGGGAATACAATGAGCAGTTCTTC
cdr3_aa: CSAWTGEYNEQFF

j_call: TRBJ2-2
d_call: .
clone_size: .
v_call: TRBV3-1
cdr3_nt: TGTGCCAGCAGCCTCAGACGGCCCGAGAACACCGGGGAGCTGTTTTTT
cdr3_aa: CASSLRRPENTGELFF

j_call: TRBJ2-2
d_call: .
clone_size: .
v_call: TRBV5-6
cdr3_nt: TGTGCCAGCAGCCGAGGGGGGGGCGGCACCGGGGAGCTGTTTTTT
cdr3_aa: CASSRGGGGTGELFF

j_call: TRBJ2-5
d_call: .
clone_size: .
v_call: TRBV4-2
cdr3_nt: TGTGCCAGCAGCCCGGGCGACAGCCTAAACCAAGAGACCCAGTACTTC
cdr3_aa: CASSPGDSLNQETQYF

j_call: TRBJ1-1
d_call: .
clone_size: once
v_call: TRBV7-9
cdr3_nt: TGTGCCAGCTCCGCTCAGGGAGAAGCTTTCTTT
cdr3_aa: CASSAQGEAFF

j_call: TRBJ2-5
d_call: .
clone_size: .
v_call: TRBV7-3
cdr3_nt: TGTGCCAGCAGCTCGAGGGGTGGGGGGACCCAAGAGACCCAGTACTTC
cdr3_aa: CASSSRGGGTQETQYF

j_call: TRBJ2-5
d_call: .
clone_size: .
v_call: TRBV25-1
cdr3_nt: TGTGCCAGCAGTGAGAGAAGGGGAGCGAGAGACCAAGAGACCCAGTACTTC
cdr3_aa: CASSERRGARDQETQYF

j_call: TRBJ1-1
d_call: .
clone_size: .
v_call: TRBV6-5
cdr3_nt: TGTGCCAGCAGCCGTGGAAGCTACACTGAAGCTTTCTTT
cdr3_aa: CASSRGSYTEAFF

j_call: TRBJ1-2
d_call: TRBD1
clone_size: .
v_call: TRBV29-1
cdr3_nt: TGCAGCGTTGAATTCCGACAGGGGCACGGTGGCTACACCTTC
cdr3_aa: CSVEFRQGHGGYTF

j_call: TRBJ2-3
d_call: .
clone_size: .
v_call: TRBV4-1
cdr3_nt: TGCGCCAGCAGCCAAGATACAGGGACAGATACGCAGTATTTT
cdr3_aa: CASSQDTGTDTQYF

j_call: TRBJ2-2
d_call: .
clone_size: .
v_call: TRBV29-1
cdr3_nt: TGCAGCGTGAGGGCCGGGATCGGCGCGGGCACCGGGGAGCTGTTTTTT
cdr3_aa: CSVRAGIGAGTGELFF

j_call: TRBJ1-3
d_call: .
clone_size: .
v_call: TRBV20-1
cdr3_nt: TGCAGTGCTTCCCCACAGGGATCTCCCGGAAACACCATATATTTT
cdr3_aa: CSASPQGSPGNTIYF

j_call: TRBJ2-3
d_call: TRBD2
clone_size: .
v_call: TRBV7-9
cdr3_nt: TGTGCCAGCAGCTCGGGACTAGCGGGGAGAGATACGCAGTATTTT
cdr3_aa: CASSSGLAGRDTQYF

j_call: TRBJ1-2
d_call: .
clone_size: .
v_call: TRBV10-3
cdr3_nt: TGTGCCATCAGTGATGGGAGGGGCAGAACCTTC
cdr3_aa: CAISDGRGRTF

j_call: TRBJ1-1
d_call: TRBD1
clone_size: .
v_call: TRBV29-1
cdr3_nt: TGCAGCGTTGAACTGCCCCCTTCGACAGGGAGGAACACTGAAGCTTTCTTT
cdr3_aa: CSVELPPSTGRNTEAFF

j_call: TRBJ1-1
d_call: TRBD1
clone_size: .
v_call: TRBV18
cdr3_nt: TGTGCCAGCTCACCATTGAGGGGGCGCGACACTGAAGCTTTCTTT
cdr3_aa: CASSPLRGRDTEAFF

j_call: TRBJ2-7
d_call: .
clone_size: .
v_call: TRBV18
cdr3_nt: TGTGCCAGCTCTTTTGGGGGTGCCTACGAGCAGTACTTC
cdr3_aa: CASSFGGAYEQYF

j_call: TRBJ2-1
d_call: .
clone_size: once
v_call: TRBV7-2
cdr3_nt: TGTGCCAGCAGCTACCCCCGGGGGCGGAGTAATGAGCAGTTCTTC
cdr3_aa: CASSYPRGRSNEQFF

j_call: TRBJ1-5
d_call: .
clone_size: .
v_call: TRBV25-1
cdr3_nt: TGTGCCAGCAGTGATTATAGCAATCAGCCCCAGCATTTT
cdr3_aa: CASSDYSNQPQHF

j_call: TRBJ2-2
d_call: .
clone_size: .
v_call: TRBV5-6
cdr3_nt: TGTGCCAGCAGCCCCGCTTACACCGGGGAGCTGTTTTTT
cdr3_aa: CASSPAYTGELFF

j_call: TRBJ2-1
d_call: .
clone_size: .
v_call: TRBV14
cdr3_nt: TGTGCCAGCAGCCAAGTACTTGGTCATGAGCAGTTCTTC
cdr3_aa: CASSQVLGHEQFF

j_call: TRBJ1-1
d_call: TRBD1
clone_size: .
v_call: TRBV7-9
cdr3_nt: TGTGCCAGCAGCTTTGACAGGGGAGAAGCTTTCTTT
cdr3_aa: CASSFDRGEAFF

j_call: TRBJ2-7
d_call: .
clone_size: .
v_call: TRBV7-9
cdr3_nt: TGTGCCAGCAGCCCCCAGGATTACGAGCAGTACTTC
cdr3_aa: CASSPQDYEQYF

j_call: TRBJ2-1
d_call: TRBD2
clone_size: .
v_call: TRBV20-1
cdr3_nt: TGCAGTGCTAGAGATCGACTAGCGGGGGGGCAGGAGCAGTTCTTC
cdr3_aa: CSARDRLAGGQEQFF

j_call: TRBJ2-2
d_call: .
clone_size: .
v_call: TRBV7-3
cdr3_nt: TGTGCCAGCAGCCGTATGTCGGGGAGGGAGCTGTTTTTT
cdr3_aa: CASSRMSGRELFF

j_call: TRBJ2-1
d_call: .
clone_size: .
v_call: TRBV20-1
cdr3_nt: TGCAGTGCTAGAGCCCCGGGGATCTACAATGAGCAGTTCTTC
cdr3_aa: CSARAPGIYNEQFF

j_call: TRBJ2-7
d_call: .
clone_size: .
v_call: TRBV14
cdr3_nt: TGTGCCAGCAGCCAAGTGGAGGGGGGCGAGCAGTACTTC
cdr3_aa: CASSQVEGGEQYF

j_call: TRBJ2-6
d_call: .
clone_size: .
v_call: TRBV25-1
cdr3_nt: TGTGCCAGCAGTTCCCCTGGGGCCAACGTCCTGACTTTC
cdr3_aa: CASSSPGANVLTF

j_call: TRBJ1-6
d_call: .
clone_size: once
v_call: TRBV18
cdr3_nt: TGTGCCAGCTCACCGACAGGCTATCAATCACCCCTCCACTTT
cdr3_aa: CASSPTGYQSPLHF

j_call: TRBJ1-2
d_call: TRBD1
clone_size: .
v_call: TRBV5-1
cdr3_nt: TGCGCCAGCAGCTTGGTGGCGCGGCAGGGGGAAGGCTACACCTTC
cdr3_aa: CASSLVARQGEGYTF

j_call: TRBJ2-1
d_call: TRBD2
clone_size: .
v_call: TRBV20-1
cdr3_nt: TGCAGTGCTAGAGCCCCGGGACTAGCCCGGAATGAGCAGTTCTTC
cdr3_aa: CSARAPGLARNEQFF

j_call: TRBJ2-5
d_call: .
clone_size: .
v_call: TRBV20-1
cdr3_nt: TGCAGTGCTAGACCGGCCGGACAAGAGACCCAGTACTTC
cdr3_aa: CSARPAGQETQYF

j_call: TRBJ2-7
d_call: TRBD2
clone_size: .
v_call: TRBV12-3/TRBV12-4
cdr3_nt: TGTGCCAGCAGTCCCACGGGAGGGGACTACGAGCAGTACTTC
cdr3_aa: CASSPTGGDYEQYF